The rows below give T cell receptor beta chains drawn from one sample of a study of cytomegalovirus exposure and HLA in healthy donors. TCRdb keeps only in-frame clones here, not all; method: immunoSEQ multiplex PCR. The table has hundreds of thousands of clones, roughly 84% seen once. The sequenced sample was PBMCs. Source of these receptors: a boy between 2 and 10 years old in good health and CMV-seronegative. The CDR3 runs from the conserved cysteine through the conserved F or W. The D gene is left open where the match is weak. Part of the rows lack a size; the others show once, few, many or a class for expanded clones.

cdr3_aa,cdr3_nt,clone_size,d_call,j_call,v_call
CASSSAGSFYEQYF,TGTGCCAGCAGTTCGGCAGGGTCCTTCTACGAGCAGTACTTC,few,.,TRBJ2-7,TRBV6-6
CASSLRGLNQPQHF,TGTGCCAGCAGCCTCAGGGGATTGAATCAGCCCCAGCATTTT,.,.,TRBJ1-5,TRBV2
CAWKGTGAYEQYF,TGTGCCTGGAAGGGGACAGGGGCCTACGAGCAGTACTTC,.,TRBD1,TRBJ2-7,TRBV30
CASSIPQWGYTF,TGTGCCAGTAGTATCCCCCAGTGGGGCTACACCTTC,.,.,TRBJ1-2,TRBV19
CASRGLGYGYTF,TGTGCCAGCAGGGGGCTGGGCTATGGCTACACCTTC,.,.,TRBJ1-2,TRBV27
CASSQGVSGYGYTF,TGCGCCAGCAGCCAAGGGGTCTCGGGCTATGGCTACACCTTC,.,.,TRBJ1-2,TRBV4-1
CASSFQGATSIPQETQYF,TGTGCCAGCAGTTTTCAGGGGGCCACGAGCATCCCCCAAGAGACCCAGTACTTC,.,TRBD1,TRBJ2-5,TRBV5-4
CAISESNRQGGNTEAFF,TGTGCCATCAGTGAGTCGAATAGGCAGGGGGGAAATACTGAAGCTTTCTTT,.,TRBD1,TRBJ1-1,TRBV10-3
CASSEWARERSEQYF,TGTGCCAGCAGTGAATGGGCCAGGGAACGGTCCGAGCAGTACTTC,.,.,TRBJ2-7,TRBV6-1
CASSLLGRGDTQYF,TGTGCCAGCAGCTTACTCGGTAGGGGAGATACGCAGTATTTT,.,.,TRBJ2-3,TRBV7-2
CASSEVGRFNSPLHF,TGTGCCAGCAGTGAAGTTGGGAGATTCAATTCACCCCTCCACTTT,.,.,TRBJ1-6,TRBV2
CASSEVPYTDTQYF,TGTGCCAGCAGTGAAGTGCCCTACACAGATACGCAGTATTTT,.,.,TRBJ2-3,TRBV2
CASHRDSYNEQFF,TGTGCCTCGCACCGGGACTCGTACAATGAGCAGTTCTTC,.,.,TRBJ2-1,TRBV30
CASSKGGPSGRGETQYF,TGTGCCAGCAGCAAAGGGGGCCCTAGCGGGAGAGGCGAGACCCAGTACTTC,.,.,TRBJ2-5,TRBV21-1
CAISDLGFGTYEQYF,TGTGCCATCAGTGATTTGGGATTCGGGACCTACGAGCAGTACTTC,few,.,TRBJ2-7,TRBV10-3
CASSQGGYEQYF,TGTGCCAGCAGCCAGGGGGGTTACGAGCAGTACTTC,.,.,TRBJ2-7,TRBV6-5
CASSEIRGASEQYF,TGTGCCAGCAGCGAGATCAGGGGGGCTTCCGAGCAGTACTTC,.,.,TRBJ2-7,TRBV2
CASSPRDMESNQPQHF,TGTGCCAGTAGTCCAAGGGACATGGAGAGCAATCAGCCCCAGCATTTT,.,.,TRBJ1-5,TRBV19
CASSLAGGAYGYTF,TGCGCCAGCAGCTTGGCCGGGGGGGCCTATGGCTACACCTTC,.,.,TRBJ1-2,TRBV5-1
CASSPGTTGQFF,TGTGCCAGCAGCCCAGGGACTACCGGGCAGTTCTTC,.,TRBD2,TRBJ2-1,TRBV7-2
CASSFLPGGPLGGSPLHF,TGTGCCAGCAGCTTCCTCCCAGGAGGGCCTTTAGGAGGTTCACCCCTCCACTTT,.,.,TRBJ1-6,TRBV7-9